This paragraph covers one TCR beta chain sequence. Its antigen is unidentified. The data derive from a study of T cell responses to AZD1222 COVID-19 vaccine. The CDR3 is 16 amino acids. Germline CDR1 SGDLS, CDR2 YYNGEE. V lost 0 bases and J 7 bases, leaving 20 bases between the germline ends. Study observations and caveats: Recipients of two AZD1222 doses showed rising Spike-specific TCR breadth and depth. Epitopes outside B.1.351 and B.1.1.7 mutated regions reportedly drew nearly half of spike TCRs. Donors were mostly white British, more females; clonal diversity possibly underestimated.

Data came from immunoSEQ multiplex PCR; TCRdb stores just in-frame clones and leaves some out. The sample has 150,000 or so clones; 80% to 90% are singletons. This sequence joins TRBV9 and TRBJ2-7; D remains ambiguous. This clonotype was obtained from an adult in good health. This material consisted of peripheral blood, taken on day 0 of AZD1222 vaccination. The CDR3 here is CASSVASAGWIEEQYF. The CDR3 nucleotides are TGTGCCAGCAGCGTAGCTTCGGCAGGCTGGATAGAGGAGCAGTACTTC.